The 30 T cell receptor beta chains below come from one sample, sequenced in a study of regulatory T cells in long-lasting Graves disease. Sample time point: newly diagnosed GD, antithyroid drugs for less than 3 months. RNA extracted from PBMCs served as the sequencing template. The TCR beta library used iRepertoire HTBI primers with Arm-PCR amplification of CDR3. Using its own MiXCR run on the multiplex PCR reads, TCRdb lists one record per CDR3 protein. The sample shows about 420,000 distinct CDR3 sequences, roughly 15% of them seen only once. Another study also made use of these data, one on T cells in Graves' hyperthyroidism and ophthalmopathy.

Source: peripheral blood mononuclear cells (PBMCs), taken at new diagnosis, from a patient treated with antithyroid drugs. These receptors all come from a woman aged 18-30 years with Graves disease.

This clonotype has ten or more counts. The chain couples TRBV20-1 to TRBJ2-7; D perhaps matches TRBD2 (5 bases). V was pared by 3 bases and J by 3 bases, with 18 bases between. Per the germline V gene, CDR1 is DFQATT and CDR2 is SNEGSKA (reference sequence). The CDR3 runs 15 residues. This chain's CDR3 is CSASSGQPGYYEQYF. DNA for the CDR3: TGCAGTGCTAGCTCCGGTCAACCGGGATACTACGAGCAGTACTTC.

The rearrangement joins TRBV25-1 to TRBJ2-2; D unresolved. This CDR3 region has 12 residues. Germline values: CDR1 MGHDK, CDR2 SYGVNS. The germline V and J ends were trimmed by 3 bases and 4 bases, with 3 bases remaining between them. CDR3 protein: CASSDATGELFF. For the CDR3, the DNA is TGTGCCAGCAGTGATGCCACCGGGGAGCTGTTTTTT. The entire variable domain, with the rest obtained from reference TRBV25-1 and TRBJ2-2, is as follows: EADIYQTPRYLVIGTGKKITLECSQTMGHDKMYWYQQDPGMELHLIHYSYGVNSTEKGDLSSESTVSRIRTEHFPLTLESARPSHTSQYLCASSDATGELFFGEGSRLTVL.

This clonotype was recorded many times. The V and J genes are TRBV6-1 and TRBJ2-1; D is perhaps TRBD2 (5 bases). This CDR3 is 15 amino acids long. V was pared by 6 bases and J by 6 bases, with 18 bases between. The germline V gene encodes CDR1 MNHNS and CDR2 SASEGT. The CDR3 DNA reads TGTGCCAGCAGGCTGACTTGGGAGTTAGGCAATGAGCAGTTCTTC. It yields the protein CASRLTWELGNEQFF.

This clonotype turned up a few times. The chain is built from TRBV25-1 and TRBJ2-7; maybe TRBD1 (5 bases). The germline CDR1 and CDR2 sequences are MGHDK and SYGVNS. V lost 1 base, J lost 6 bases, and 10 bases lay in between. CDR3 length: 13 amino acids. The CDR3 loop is CASSESGRGEQYF. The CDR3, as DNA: TGTGCCAGCAGTGAATCTGGTAGGGGCGAGCAGTACTTC.

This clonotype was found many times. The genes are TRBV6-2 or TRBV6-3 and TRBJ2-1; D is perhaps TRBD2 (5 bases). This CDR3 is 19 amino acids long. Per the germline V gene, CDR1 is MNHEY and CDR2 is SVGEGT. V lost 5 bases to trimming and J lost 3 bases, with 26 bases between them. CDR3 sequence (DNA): TGTGCCAGCAGTGAATTGCGGCCTACGGGGAGAGTCCTCTACAATGAGCAGTTCTTC. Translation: CASSELRPTGRVLYNEQFF.

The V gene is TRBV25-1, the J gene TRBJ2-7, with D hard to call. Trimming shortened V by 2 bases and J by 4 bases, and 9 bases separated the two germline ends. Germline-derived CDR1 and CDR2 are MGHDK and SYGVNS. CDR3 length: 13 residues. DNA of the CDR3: TGTGCCAGCAGTGAAGTAACGGAGTACGAGCAGTACTTC. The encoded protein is CASSEVTEYEQYF.

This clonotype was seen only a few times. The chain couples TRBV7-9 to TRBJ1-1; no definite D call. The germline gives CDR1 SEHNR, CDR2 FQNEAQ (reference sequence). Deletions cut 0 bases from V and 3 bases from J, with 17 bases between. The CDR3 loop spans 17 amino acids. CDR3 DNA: TGTGCCAGCAGCTTAGCCACCAGATATTACAAGGACACTGAAGCTTTCTTT. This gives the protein CASSLATRYYKDTEAFF.

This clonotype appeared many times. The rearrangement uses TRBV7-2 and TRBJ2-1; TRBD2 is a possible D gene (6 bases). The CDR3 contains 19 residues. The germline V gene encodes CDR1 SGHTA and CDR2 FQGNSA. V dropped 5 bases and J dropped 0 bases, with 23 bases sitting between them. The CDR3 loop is CASSLGRSGGISSYNEQFF. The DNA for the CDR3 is TGTGCCAGCAGCCTCGGTCGTTCGGGCGGGATTAGCTCCTACAATGAGCAGTTCTTC.

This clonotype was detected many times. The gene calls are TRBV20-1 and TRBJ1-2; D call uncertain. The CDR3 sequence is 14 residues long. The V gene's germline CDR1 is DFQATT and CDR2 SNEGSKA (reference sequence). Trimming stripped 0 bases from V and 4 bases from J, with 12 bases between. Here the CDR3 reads CSARDLRRTYGYTF. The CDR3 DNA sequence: TGCAGTGCTAGAGATTTACGGAGGACCTATGGCTACACCTTC.

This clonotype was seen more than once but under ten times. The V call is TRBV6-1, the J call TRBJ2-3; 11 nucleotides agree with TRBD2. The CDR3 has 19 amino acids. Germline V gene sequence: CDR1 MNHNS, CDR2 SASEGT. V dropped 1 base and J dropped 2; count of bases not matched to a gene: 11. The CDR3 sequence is CASSEGRSGTSGYTDTQYF. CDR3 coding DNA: TGTGCCAGCAGTGAAGGGAGGTCCGGGACTAGCGGATACACAGATACGCAGTATTTT.

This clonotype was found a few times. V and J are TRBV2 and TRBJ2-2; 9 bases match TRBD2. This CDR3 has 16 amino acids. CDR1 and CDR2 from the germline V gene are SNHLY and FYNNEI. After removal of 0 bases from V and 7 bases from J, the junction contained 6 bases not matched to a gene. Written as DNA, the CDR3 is TGTGCCAGCAGTGAAGCGGGGCGGGAGGGCCTCGGGGAGCTGTTTTTT. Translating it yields CASSEAGREGLGELFF.

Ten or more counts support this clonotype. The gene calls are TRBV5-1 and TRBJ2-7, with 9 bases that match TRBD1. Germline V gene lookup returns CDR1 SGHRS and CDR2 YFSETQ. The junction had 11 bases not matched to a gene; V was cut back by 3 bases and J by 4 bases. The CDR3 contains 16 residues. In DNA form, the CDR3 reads TGCGCCAGCAGCTCCCTGGCGGGACAGGGTTTTTACGAGCAGTACTTC. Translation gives CASSSLAGQGFYEQYF.

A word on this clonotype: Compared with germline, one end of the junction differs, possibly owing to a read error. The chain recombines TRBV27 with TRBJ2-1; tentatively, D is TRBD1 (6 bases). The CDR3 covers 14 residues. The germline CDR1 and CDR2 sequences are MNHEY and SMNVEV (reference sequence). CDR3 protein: CVSSFRGGYNEQFF. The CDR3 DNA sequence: TGTGTCAGCAGTTTTAGAGGGGGATACAATGAGCAGTTCTTC.

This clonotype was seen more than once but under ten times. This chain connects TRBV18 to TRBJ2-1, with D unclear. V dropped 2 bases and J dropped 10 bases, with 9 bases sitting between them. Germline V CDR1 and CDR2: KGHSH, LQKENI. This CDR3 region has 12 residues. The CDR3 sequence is CASSPSEEEQFF. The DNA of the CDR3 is TGTGCCAGCTCACCATCAGAAGAAGAGCAGTTCTTC.

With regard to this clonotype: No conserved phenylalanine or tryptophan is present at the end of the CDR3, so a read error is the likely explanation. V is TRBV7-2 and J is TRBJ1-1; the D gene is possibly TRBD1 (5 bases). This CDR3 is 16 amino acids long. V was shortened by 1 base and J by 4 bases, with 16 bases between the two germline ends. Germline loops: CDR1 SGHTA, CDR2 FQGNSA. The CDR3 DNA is TGTGCCAGCAGCTTAGATAGGGTTGCGGGGGGCACTGAAGCTTTCTCT. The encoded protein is CASSLDRVAGGTEAFS.

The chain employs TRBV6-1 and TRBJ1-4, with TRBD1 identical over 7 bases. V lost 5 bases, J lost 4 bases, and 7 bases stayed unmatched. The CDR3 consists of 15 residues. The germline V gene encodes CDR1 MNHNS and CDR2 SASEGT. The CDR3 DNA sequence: TGTGCCAGCAGTCTCTTGGGACAGATTAATGAAAAACTGTTTTTT. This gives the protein CASSLLGQINEKLFF.

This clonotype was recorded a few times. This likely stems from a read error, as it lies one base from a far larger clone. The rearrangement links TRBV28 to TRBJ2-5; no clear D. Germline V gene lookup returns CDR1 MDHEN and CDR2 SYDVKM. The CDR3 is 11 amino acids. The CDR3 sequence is CVSSSRETQYF. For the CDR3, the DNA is TGTGTCAGCAGTTCCCGGGAGACCCAGTACTTC.

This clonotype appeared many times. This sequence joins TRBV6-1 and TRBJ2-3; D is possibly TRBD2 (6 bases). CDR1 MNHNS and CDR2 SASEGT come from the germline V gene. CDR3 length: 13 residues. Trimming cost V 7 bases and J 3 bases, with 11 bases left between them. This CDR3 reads CASIAGLTDTQYF. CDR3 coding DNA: TGTGCCAGCATTGCGGGACTTACAGATACGCAGTATTTT.

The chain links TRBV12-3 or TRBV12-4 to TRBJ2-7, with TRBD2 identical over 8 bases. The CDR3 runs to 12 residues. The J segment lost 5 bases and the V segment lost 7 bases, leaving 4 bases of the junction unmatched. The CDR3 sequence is CASTHGGDEQYF. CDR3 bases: TGTGCCAGCACTCACGGGGGGGACGAGCAGTACTTC.

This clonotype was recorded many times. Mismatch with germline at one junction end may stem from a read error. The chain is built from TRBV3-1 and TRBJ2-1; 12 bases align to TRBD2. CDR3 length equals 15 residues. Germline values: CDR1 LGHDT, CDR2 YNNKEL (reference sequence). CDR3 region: CASSQGLAGHNEQFF. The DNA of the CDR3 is TGTGCCAGCAGTCAAGGACTAGCGGGGCACAATGAGCAGTTCTTC.

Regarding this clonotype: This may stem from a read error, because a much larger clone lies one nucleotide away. The CDR3 nucleotides read TGTGCCAGCAGCCCGAGCTGGGATTCGAACTTTCAAGAGACCCTGTACTTC. This translates into CASSPSWDSNFQETLYF. The chain is built from TRBV12-3 or TRBV12-4 and TRBJ2-1; D not resolved. This CDR3 contains 17 residues.

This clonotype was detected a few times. CDR3 nucleotides: TGTGCCAGCAGCCGCTCGGACAGTACCGTTCCACCCCTCCACTTT. It encodes CASSRSDSTVPPLHF. This rearrangement joins TRBV7-2 to TRBJ1-4, with D possibly matching TRBD1 (6 bases). The last part of the DNA fits TRBJ1-6 better; the J call may be wrong. Germline V lookup: CDR1 SGHTA, CDR2 FQGNSA. This CDR3 comprises 15 residues.

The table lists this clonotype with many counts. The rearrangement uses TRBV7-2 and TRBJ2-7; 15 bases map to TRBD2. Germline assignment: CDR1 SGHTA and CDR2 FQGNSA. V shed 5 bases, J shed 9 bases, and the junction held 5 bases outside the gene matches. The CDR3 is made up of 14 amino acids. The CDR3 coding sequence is TGTGCCAGCAGCCCCGGACTAGCGGGAGGGGGGCAGTACTTC. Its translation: CASSPGLAGGGQYF.

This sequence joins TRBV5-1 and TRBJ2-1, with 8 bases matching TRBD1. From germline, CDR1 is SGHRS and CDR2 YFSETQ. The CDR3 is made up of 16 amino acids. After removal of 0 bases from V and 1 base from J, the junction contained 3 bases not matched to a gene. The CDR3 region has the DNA TGCGCCAGCAGCTTGGGAGGACAGGGATCCTACAATGAGCAGTTCTTC. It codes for CASSLGGQGSYNEQFF.

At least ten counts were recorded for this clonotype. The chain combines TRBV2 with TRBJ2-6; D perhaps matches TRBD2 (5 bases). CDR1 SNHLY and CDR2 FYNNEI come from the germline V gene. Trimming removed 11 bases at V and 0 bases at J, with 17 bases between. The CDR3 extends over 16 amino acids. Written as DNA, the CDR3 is TGTGCCGGCCGGCGAGGGCTCACCTCTGGGGCCAACGTCCTGACTTTC. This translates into CAGRRGLTSGANVLTF.

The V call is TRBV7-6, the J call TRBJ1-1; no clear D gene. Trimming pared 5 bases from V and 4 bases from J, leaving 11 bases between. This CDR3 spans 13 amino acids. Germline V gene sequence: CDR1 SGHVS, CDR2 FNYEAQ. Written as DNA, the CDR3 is TGTGCCAGCAGCCCCAGTTCGAGCACTGAAGCTTTCTTT. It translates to CASSPSSSTEAFF. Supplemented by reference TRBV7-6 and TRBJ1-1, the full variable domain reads GAGVSQSPRYKVTKRGQDVALRCDPISGHVSLYWYRQALGQGPEFLTYFNYEAQQDKSGLPNDRFSAERPEGSISTLTIQRTEQRDSAMYRCASSPSSSTEAFFGQGTRLTVV.

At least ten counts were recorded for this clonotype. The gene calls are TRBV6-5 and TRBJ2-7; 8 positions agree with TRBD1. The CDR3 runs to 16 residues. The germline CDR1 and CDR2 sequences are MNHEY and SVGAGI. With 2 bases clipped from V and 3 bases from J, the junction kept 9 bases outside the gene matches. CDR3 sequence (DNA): TGTGCCAGCAGTTACACCCCCCGGACAGGGCTCTACGAGCAGTACTTC. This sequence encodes CASSYTPRTGLYEQYF.

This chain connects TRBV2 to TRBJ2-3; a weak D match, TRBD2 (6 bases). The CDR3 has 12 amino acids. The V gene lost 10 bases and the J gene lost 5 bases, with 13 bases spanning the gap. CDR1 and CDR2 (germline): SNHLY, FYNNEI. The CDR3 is CATQDYLDTQYF. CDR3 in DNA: TGTGCCACCCAGGACTACTTAGATACGCAGTATTTT.

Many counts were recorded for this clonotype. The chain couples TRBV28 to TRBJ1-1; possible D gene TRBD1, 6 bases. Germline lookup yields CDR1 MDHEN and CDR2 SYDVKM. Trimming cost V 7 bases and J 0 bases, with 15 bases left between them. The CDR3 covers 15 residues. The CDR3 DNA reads TGTGCCAGCACCCGAGGGGGGGCTTTGAACACTGAAGCTTTCTTT. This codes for CASTRGGALNTEAFF.

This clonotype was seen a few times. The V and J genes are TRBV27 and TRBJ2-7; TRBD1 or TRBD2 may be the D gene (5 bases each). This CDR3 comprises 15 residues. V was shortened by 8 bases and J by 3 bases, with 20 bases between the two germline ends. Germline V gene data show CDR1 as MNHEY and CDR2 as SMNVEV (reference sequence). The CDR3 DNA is TGTGCCAGCCCATGTTGGGGGAATGCAAACTACGAGCAGTACTTC. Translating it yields CASPCWGNANYEQYF.